This T cell receptor (beta chain) derives from a study of blood T cell repertoires in COVID-19. The wider study: There were acute and convalescent COVID-19 samples, and they came from the United States, Italy and Spain. Nucleic acid was either cDNA or gDNA, and it came from T cells, B-cell-depleted T cells, or PBMCs.

Authors' data handling: The assay estimated nucleated cells by amplifying reference gene primers. Profiled with immunoSEQ multiplex PCR; TCRdb holds only in-frame clones, not every one. That table is the source of V, J and clone size, and D and trimming were worked out from the DNA. Found here are some 160,000 clones, approximately 82% of them singletons; the top ten hold approximately 12%. With V trimmed by 7 bases and J by 0 bases, 5 bases remained unmatched. Per germline, CDR1 SGHAT and CDR2 FQDESV (reference sequence). This CDR3 has 14 residues. V and J are TRBV11-1 and TRBJ2-7; 8 bases line up with TRBD1. This TCR was sampled from a man aged 65 to 85 who had recovered from COVID-19. The sequenced sample consisted of peripheral blood. Written as DNA, the CDR3 is TGTGCCAGCACCCGGGACAGGATCTCCTACGAGCAGTACTTC. The encoded protein is CASTRDRISYEQYF.